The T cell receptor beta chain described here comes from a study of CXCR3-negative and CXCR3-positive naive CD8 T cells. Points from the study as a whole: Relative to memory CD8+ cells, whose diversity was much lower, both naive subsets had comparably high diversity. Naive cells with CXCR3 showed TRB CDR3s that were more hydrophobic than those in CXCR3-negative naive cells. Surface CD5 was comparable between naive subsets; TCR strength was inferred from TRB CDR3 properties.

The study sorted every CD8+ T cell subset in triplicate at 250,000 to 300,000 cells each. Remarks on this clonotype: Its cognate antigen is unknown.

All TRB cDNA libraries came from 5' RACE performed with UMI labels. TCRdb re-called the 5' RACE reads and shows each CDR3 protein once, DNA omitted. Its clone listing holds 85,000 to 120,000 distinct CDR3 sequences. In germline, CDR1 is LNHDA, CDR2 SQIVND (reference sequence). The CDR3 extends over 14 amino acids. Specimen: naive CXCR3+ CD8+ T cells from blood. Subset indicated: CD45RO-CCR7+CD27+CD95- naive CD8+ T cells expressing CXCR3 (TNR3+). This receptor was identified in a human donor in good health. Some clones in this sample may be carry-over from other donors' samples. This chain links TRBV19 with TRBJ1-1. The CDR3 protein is CASSEGPAATEAFF.